This TCR beta chain was recorded in a study of T cells after yellow fever vaccination (dated by TCRdb to between 2018 and 2021). Regarding the complete study: The SMART-Seq v4 Ultra Low Input RNA kit was used to prepare libraries from fractions with low cell numbers. To follow T-cell clones before and after both primary and booster YFV17D yellow fever vaccination, bulk TCR alpha and beta repertoires underwent longitudinal sequencing. Two healthy male donors made up the cohort, one aged 18 to 29 years and the other aged 30 to 39 years. Bulk PBMC replicates and cell subsets were isolated from blood drawn at multiple timepoints before and after both primary and secondary immunization.

TCR cDNA was synthesized by 5'RACE template switching, through which a universal primer site and unique molecular identifiers were introduced. Priming for cDNA synthesis came from both the TCR alpha and TCR beta constant segments. Two PCR steps were used to amplify libraries, with sample barcodes and sequencing adapters being added in the second step. Libraries were sequenced on Illumina HiSeq 2500 (2x100 bp) or NovaSeq (2x150 bp). Per the original workflow: Demultiplexing of reads and collapsing into UMI consensus sequences were performed with MIGEC, and V(D)J alignment was carried out with MiXCR. Vaccine-responding clonotypes were identified with edgeR using replicate PBMC samples, with FDR below 0.01 and a log2 fold change above 5 up to day 15 being required. CD4 or CD8 identity was assigned to each bulk clonotype according to whether the clonotype was present at higher abundance in the sequenced CD4 repertoire or the sequenced CD8 repertoire. TCRdb redid the processing of the public reads, applying fastp at Q25 and MiXCR, and retained in-frame beta chains. Identical CDR3 proteins give one entry, which carries the most common genes and DNA. The V and J calls shown here were made by TCRdb, not taken from the authors' results. This sample lists around 340,000 distinct CDR3 sequences; about 9.5% were detected once. The ten most abundant clones make up about a sixth of the sample.

The CDR3, cysteine through phenylalanine, is 15 amino acids long. Kept here is only the CDR3 DNA, which spans 45 bases and is read in frame from base 1. V was cut back by 0 bases and J by 0 bases, leaving a gap of 10 bases between them. Based on the germline V gene, the CDR1 and CDR2 sequences are SGHRS and YFSETQ. The study at large found these results: Most clones expanded after primary vaccination were re-detected after the booster (96% of CD4 and 88% of CD8), suggesting broad memory maintenance. The study included only a couple of donors, which limits how far the findings can be generalized. Because abundant contaminating clonotypes from the bulk population could be contained in FACS-sorted repertoires, computational filtering was required. A small fraction of clonotypes showed up in both the CD4 and CD8 compartments, probably as a result of convergent recombination. Compared with the primary T-cell response, the secondary T-cell response was weaker but faster, peaking on day 5 rather than day 15.

This clonotype was counted a few times. Its antigen specificity is not known. Base quality data are lacking; no much larger clone is found one base away. The intended sense of this specimen's treatment or condition label: live attenuated yellow fever vaccine strain. At every blood-draw timepoint, two biological replicates of bulk PBMCs were collected. A standard Ficoll-Paque protocol was used to isolate PBMCs from peripheral blood. TriZol was used to extract RNA from bulk PBMCs, CD4 and CD8 fractions, and dextramer-positive and dextramer-negative fractions. The receptor was isolated from a man younger than 35 who received the YFV17D yellow fever vaccine. The sequence is built from TRBV5-1 and TRBJ2-7, with an unclear D gene assignment. Sequences were derived from PBMCs, sampled on the day of the first yellow fever vaccination. The nucleotide sequence reads TGCGCCAGCAGCTTGGCCTTAGGGTCCTCCTACGAGCAGTACTTC. Its protein reads: CASSLALGSSYEQYF.